This entry lists 2 T cell receptor beta chains sequenced from one sample in a study of spatial heterogeneity in lung cancer. TCRdb re-called the 5' RACE reads with MiXCR, one entry per CDR3 protein. Here the sample spans approximately 15,000 distinct CDR3 sequences, 5% to 8% being singletons. The time point is: sample taken at primary tumor resection. General observations from the study: Tracking of tumor mutation counts was seen in expanded intratumoral alpha and beta TCR counts.

Antigens for these TCRs are unknown. Sequenced material: lung tumor tissue, taken at surgery. The source is a male donor with early-stage non-small cell lung cancer.

This clonotype occurred many times. This beta chain turned up in a library designed for alpha chains; as an off-target read, its abundance says little. CDR3 nucleotides: TGTGCCAGCAGCTCACAGGGACGGGTTGAAAAACTGTTTTTT. This translates into CASSSQGRVEKLFF. V is TRBV7-2 and J is TRBJ1-4; a weak D match, TRBD1 (6 bases). Germline CDR1 and CDR2: SGHTA and FQGNSA. The V and J ends lost 4 bases and 7 bases respectively, with 13 bases between them. The CDR3 length is 14 residues.

Ten or more counts support this clonotype. The library was prepared for alpha chains; this beta chain is a stray read, so its frequency means little. The chain employs TRBV6-6 and TRBJ2-1, with 8 bases identical to TRBD2. CDR3 length: 15 residues. Germline V gene data show CDR1 as MNHNY and CDR2 as SVGAGI (reference sequence). The V and J ends lost 0 bases and 10 bases, in that order; junction bases with no gene match: 8. The CDR3 nucleotides are TGTGCCAGCAGTTACTCGGAGACTAGCGCAGGGGAGCAGTTCTTC. Its protein is CASSYSETSAGEQFF.